A few counts support the clone carrying this T cell receptor (beta chain). This entry is derived from a study of early T cells in non-severe SARS-CoV-2 infection. This CDR3 has 11 amino acids. Germline V gene lookup returns CDR1 SQVTM and CDR2 ANQGSEA. The trim removed 7 bases at V and 3 bases at J, leaving 1 base unmatched. TCRdb independently ran MiXCR on the 5' RACE reads; one entry per CDR3 protein. The sample includes more than 40,000 distinct CDR3 sequences, 3% to 4% of them seen just once. Sequencing was carried out using whole blood. The origin of this receptor is an adult who was a healthcare worker with PCR-confirmed SARS-CoV-2 infection or an uninfected control (not recorded which). The chain employs TRBV29-1 and TRBJ2-5, with TRBD1 matching 8 bases. DNA of the CDR3: TGCAGCGGACAGGGGAAAGAGACCCAGTACTTC. Translated: CSGQGKETQYF.